Here is one T cell receptor beta chain with its context. What it recognizes is unknown. Trimming left V 0 bases short and J 2 bases short, with 6 bases between. Germline V lookup: CDR1 SGHTS, CDR2 YDEGEE. The CDR3 sequence is 15 residues long. The data derive from a study of shared clonotypes between healthy human individuals. Study at large: Aged 18 to 49, the donors were two women and a few men.

Investigators spread the genomic DNA of each subset evenly over several immunoSEQ plates. The method was immunoSEQ multiplex PCR; TCRdb's version includes in-frame clones alone and lacks a portion of them. The sample gives around 690,000 clones, 90% of which show up once; roughly 36% is in the top ten. The study's findings and limits: Against clonotypes common to all four donors, non-shared ones had lower generation probabilities.

Sequenced sample: memory CD8+ T cells from PBMCs. This sample's subset: CD45RO+ cells pooled with CCR7-negative TemRA cells. The gene calls are TRBV5-8 and TRBJ2-6, with D unclear. This TCR came from a man aged 18 to 29 in good health. Some clones in this sample may be carry-over from other donors' samples. CDR3 region: CASSLVGTGANVLTF. As DNA, the CDR3 is TGTGCCAGCAGCTTGGTAGGAACTGGGGCCAACGTCCTGACTTTC. The full variable domain, rest sourced from reference TRBV5-8 and TRBJ2-6, is EAGVTQSPTHLIKTRGQQATLRCSPISGHTSVYWYQQALGLGLQFLLWYDEGEERNRGNFPPRFSGRQFPNYSSELNVNALELEDSALYLCASSLVGTGANVLTFGAGSRLTVL.